This T cell receptor (beta chain) derives from a study of blood T cell repertoires in COVID-19. Background on the study: Samples came from the United States, Italy and Spain, spanning acute and convalescent COVID-19. Sample material is recorded as cDNA or gDNA derived from T cells, B-cell-depleted T cells, or PBMCs.

In the original processing: Reference gene primer amplification gave nucleated cell count estimates. Clones were sequenced by immunoSEQ multiplex PCR, and TCRdb holds only the in-frame ones, with some missing. V, J and clone size are those of that table, while D and trimming were read from the DNA. This repertoire shows roughly 160,000 clones, roughly 90% found once; its top ten account for about 3.9%. Germline V lookup: CDR1 WNHNN, CDR2 SYGVQD (reference sequence). CDR3 length: 15 residues. With V trimmed by 6 bases and J by 1 base, 4 bases remained unmatched. Sequenced sample: peripheral blood. The rearrangement joins TRBV10-1 to TRBJ2-5; the match to TRBD1 covers 11 bases. This clonotype was sampled from a woman aged 55-69 years who had recovered from COVID-19. CDR3 sequence: CASSGQGATQETQYF. As DNA, the CDR3 is TGCGCCAGCAGCGGACAGGGGGCCACCCAAGAGACCCAGTACTTC.